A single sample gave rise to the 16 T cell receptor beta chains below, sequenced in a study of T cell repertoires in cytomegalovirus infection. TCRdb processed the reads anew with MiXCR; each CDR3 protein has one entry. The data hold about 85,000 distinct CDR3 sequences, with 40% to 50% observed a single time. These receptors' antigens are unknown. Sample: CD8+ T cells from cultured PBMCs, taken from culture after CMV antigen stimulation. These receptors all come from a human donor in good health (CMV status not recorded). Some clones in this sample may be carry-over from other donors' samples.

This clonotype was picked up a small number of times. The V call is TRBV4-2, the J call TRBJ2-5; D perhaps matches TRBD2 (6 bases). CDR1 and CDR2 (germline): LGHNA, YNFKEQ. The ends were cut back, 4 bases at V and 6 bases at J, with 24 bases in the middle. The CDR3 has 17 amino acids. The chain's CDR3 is CASSLGTLGGGMKTQYF. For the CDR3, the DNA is TGTGCCAGCAGCCTCGGGACTCTCGGTGGAGGAATGAAGACCCAGTACTTC.

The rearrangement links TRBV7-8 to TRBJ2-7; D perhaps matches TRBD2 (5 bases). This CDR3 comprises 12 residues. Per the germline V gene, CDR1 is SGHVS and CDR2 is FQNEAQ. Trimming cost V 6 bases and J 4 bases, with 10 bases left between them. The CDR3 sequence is CASSPEVYEQYF. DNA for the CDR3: TGTGCCAGCAGTCCGGAGGTTTACGAGCAGTACTTC.

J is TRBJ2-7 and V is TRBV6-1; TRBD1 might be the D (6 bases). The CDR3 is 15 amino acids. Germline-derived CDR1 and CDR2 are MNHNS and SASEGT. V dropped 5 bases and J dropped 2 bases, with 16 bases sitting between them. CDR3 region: CASSQVAGAAYEQYF. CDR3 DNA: TGTGCCAGCAGTCAAGTGGCAGGGGCCGCCTACGAGCAGTACTTC.

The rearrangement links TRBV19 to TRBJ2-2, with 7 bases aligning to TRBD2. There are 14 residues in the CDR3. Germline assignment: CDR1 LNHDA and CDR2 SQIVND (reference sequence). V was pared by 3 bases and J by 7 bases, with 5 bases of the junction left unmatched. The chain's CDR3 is CASSMGPGGGELFF. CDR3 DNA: TGTGCCAGTAGTATGGGGCCGGGGGGCGGGGAGCTGTTTTTT. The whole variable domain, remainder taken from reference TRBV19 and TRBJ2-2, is DGGITQSPKYLFRKEGQNVTLSCEQNLNHDAMYWYRQDPGQGLRLIYYSQIVNDFQKGDIAEGYSVSREKKESFPLTVTSAQKNPTAFYLCASSMGPGGGELFFGEGSRLTVL.

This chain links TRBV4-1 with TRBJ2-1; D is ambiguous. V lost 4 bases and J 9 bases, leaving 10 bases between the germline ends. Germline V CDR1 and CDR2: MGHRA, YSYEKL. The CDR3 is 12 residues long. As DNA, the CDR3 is TGCGCCAGCAGCCTTTACGCGAGTGAGCAGTTCTTC. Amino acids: CASSLYASEQFF.

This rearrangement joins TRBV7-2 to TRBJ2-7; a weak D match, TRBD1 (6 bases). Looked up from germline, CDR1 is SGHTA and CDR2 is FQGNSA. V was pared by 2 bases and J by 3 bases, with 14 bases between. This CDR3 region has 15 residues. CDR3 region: CASSLTGQTFYEQYF. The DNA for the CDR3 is TGTGCCAGCAGCTTAACAGGACAGACTTTCTACGAGCAGTACTTC. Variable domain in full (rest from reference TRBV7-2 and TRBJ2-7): GAGVSQSPSNKVTEKGKDVELRCDPISGHTALYWYRQSLGQGLEFLIYFQGNSAPDKSGLPSDRFSAERTGGSVSTLTIQRTQQEDSAVYLCASSLTGQTFYEQYFGPGTRLTVT.

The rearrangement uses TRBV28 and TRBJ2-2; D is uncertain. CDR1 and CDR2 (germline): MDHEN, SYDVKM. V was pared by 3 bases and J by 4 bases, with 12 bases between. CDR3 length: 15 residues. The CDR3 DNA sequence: TGTGCCAGCAGTTTGGTGGCAGCACCCACCGGGGAGCTGTTTTTT. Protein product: CASSLVAAPTGELFF.

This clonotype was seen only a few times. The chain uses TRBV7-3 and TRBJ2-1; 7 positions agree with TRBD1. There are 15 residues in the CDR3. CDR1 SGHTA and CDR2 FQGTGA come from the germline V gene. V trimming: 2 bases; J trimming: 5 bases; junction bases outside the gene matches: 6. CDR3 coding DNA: TGTGCCAGCAGCTTATTTGGACAGGTAAACAATGAGCAGTTCTTC. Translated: CASSLFGQVNNEQFF.

This chain's CDR3 is CASSFTGGGGNQPQHF. DNA for the CDR3: TGTGCCAGCAGTTTTACCGGGGGGGGGGGCAATCAGCCCCAGCATTTT. The chain uses TRBV12-3 or TRBV12-4 and TRBJ1-5; perhaps TRBD1 as D (5 bases). The CDR3 contains 16 residues. Trimming cost V 3 bases and J 2 bases, with 14 bases left between them.

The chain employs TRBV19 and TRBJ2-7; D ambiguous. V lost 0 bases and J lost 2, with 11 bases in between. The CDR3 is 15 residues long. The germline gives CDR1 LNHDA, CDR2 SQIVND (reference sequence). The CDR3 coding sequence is TGTGCCAGTAGTATAGATCGAACAAGGGCCTACGAGCAGTACTTC. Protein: CASSIDRTRAYEQYF.

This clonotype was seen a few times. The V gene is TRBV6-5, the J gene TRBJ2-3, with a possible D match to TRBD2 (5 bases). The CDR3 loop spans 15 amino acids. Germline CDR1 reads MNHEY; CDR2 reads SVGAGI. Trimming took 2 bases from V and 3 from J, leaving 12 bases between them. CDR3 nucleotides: TGTGCCAGCAGTTACGTGTCGGGGAGAACAGATACGCAGTATTTT. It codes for CASSYVSGRTDTQYF.

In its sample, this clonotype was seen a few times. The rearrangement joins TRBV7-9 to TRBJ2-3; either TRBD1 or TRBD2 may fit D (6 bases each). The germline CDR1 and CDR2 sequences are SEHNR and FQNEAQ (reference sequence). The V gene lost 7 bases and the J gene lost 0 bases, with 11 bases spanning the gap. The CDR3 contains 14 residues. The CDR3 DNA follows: TGTGCCAGCACCCCGGGGGCTAGCACAGATACGCAGTATTTT. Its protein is CASTPGASTDTQYF.

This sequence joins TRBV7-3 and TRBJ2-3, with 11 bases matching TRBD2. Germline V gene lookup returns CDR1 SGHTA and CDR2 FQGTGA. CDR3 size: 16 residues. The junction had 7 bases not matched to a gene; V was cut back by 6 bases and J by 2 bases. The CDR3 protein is CASSTTSGDPTDTQYF. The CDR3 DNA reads TGTGCCAGCAGTACGACTAGCGGGGACCCCACAGATACGCAGTATTTT.

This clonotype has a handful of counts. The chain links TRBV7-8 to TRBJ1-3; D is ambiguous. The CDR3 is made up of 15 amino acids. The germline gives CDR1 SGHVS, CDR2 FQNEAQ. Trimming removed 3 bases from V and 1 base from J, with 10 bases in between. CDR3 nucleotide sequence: TGTGCCAGCAGCTTGGACCTTTCTTCTGGAAACACCATATATTTT. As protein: CASSLDLSSGNTIYF.

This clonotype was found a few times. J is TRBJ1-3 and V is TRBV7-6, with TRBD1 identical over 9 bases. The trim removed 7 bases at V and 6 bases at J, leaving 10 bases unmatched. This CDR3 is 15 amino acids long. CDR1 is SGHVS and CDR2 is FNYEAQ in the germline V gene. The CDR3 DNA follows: TGTGCCAGCACCCCTCCGGGACAGGGTGAAAACACCATATATTTT. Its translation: CASTPPGQGENTIYF.

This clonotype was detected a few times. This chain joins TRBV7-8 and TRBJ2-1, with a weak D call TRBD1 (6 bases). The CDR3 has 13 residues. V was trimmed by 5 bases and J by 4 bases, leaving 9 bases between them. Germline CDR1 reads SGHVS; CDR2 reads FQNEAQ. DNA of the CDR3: TGTGCCAGCAGCAAGGGGGTTTACAATGAGCAGTTCTTC. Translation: CASSKGVYNEQFF.